A single sample is the source of the 11 T cell receptor beta chains below, sequenced in a study of radiotherapy plus CTLA-4 blockade in lung cancer. TCRdb's copy holds only in-frame clones and misses some; the assay was immunoSEQ multiplex PCR. The data show some 64,000 clones, with 77% seen just once and around 4.8% held by the top ten. The specimen comprised peripheral blood, sampled from a patient treated with radiotherapy plus ipilimumab. These receptors were taken from a human donor with non-small cell lung cancer who had a complete response to radiotherapy plus ipilimumab.

With respect to this clone: Its ends do not fully match the called genes, so a read error is possible. The chain combines TRBV13 with TRBJ1-2; D gene unclear. The germline V gene encodes CDR1 PRHDT and CDR2 FYEKMQ (reference sequence). The CDR3 is 13 residues long. CDR3 coding DNA: TGTGCCAGCAGCATAGGACGGAACTATGGCTACACCTTC. This codes for CASSIGRNYGYTF.

The V and J genes are TRBV30 and TRBJ2-1; TRBD1 matches at 8 bases. The CDR3 spans 14 residues. Germline CDR1 GTSNPN, CDR2 SVGIG (reference sequence). J gave up 10 bases and V 4 bases, and 12 bases lay outside the gene matches. CDR3 nucleotide sequence: TGTGCCTGGAACCCCGGACAGGGAATAGGAGAGCAGTTCTTC. Translation gives CAWNPGQGIGEQFF.

V usage is TRBV7-9 and J usage is TRBJ2-7; 8 positions agree with TRBD1. CDR1 is SEHNR and CDR2 is FQNEAQ in the germline V gene (reference sequence). V gave up 5 bases and J gave up 3 bases; unmatched junction bases: 9. The CDR3 has 15 amino acids. The CDR3: CASSPGQGKVYEQYF. CDR3 in DNA: TGTGCCAGCAGCCCCGGACAGGGTAAAGTCTACGAGCAGTACTTC. Together with reference TRBV7-9 and TRBJ2-7, the CDR3 gives the full variable domain: DTGVSQNPRHKITKRGQNVTFRCDPISEHNRLYWYRQTLGQGPEFLTYFQNEAQLEKSRLLSDRFSAERPKGSFSTLEIQRTEQGDSAMYLCASSPGQGKVYEQYFGPGTRLTVT.

This chain uses TRBV5-4 with TRBJ2-1, with D possibly TRBD2 on 6 matching bases. Germline V CDR1 and CDR2: SGHNT, YYREEE (reference sequence). The CDR3 loop spans 16 amino acids. The V and J ends lost 2 bases and 7 bases respectively, with 19 bases between them. CDR3 region: CASSLELAPGGNEQFF. Here the CDR3 DNA reads TGTGCCAGCAGCTTAGAACTAGCACCTGGAGGTAATGAGCAGTTCTTC.

The table lists this clone with a count of one. The chain couples TRBV7-2 to TRBJ1-1, with 7 bases aligning to TRBD1. Germline V lookup: CDR1 SGHTA, CDR2 FQGNSA. V gave up 2 bases and J gave up 8 bases; unmatched junction bases: 8. This CDR3 is 14 amino acids long. CDR3 nucleotides: TGTGCCAGCAGCTTATGGGACAGTCTCGGCGAAGCTTTCTTT. It specifies CASSLWDSLGEAFF. Together with reference TRBV7-2 and TRBJ1-1, the CDR3 gives the full variable domain: GAGVSQSPSNKVTEKGKDVELRCDPISGHTALYWYRQSLGQGLEFLIYFQGNSAPDKSGLPSDRFSAERTGGSVSTLTIQRTQQEDSAVYLCASSLWDSLGEAFFGQGTRLTVV.

The V gene is TRBV5-1, the J gene TRBJ1-2; D call uncertain. This CDR3 spans 14 amino acids. The germline V and J ends were trimmed by 4 bases and 6 bases, with 16 bases remaining between them. Germline CDR1 is SGHRS and CDR2 is YFSETQ. The CDR3 DNA is TGCGCCAGCAGCATCGGTGGCGGTCTCGATGGCTACACCTTC. Translation: CASSIGGGLDGYTF.

V gene TRBV18 combines with J gene TRBJ2-1; 8 bases align to TRBD1. This CDR3 contains 15 residues. Trimming took 1 base from V and 6 from J; bases not matched to a gene: 5. The germline gives CDR1 KGHSH, CDR2 LQKENI. CDR3 sequence (DNA): TGTGCCAGCTCACCACGGGACAGGCTGGGCAATGAGCAGTTCTTC. This gives the protein CASSPRDRLGNEQFF.

V usage is TRBV7-8 and J usage is TRBJ1-6; the match to TRBD1 covers 9 bases. The CDR3 is 16 residues long. V dropped 5 bases and J dropped 7; count of bases not matched to a gene: 9. Per germline, CDR1 SGHVS and CDR2 FQNEAQ. The DNA of the CDR3 is TGTGCCAGCAGCGCACACAGGGGGCCGTGGAATTCACCCCTCCACTTT. Translation gives CASSAHRGPWNSPLHF.

The chain carries TRBV10-3 and TRBJ2-1; TRBD1 is a possible D gene (5 bases). V was cut by 6 bases and J by 13 bases, with 16 bases left in between. Looked up from germline, CDR1 is ENHRY and CDR2 is SYGVKD. This CDR3 contains 12 residues. CDR3 in amino acids: CAIREGALRQFF. The CDR3 DNA reads TGTGCCATCAGGGAAGGGGCCCTGAGACAGTTCTTC.

This chain connects TRBV4-3 to TRBJ1-6; D remains ambiguous. Germline CDR1 LGHNA, CDR2 YSLEER. This CDR3 has 15 amino acids. The V gene lost 0 bases and the J gene lost 6 bases, with 9 bases spanning the gap. Written as DNA, the CDR3 is TGCGCCAGCAGCCAAGAGGCCGATCTTAATTCACCCCTCCACTTT. Its protein product is CASSQEADLNSPLHF.

For the CDR3, the DNA is TGTGCCAGCAGATTCGAAAATTCCAGGGCGGAGACCCAGTACTTC. Protein: CASRFENSRAETQYF. The V gene is TRBV6-1, the J gene TRBJ2-5, with D possibly TRBD1 on 5 matching bases. The CDR3 is 15 amino acids. CDR1 MNHNS and CDR2 SASEGT come from the germline V gene. Trimming left V 6 bases short and J 5 bases short, with 19 bases between.